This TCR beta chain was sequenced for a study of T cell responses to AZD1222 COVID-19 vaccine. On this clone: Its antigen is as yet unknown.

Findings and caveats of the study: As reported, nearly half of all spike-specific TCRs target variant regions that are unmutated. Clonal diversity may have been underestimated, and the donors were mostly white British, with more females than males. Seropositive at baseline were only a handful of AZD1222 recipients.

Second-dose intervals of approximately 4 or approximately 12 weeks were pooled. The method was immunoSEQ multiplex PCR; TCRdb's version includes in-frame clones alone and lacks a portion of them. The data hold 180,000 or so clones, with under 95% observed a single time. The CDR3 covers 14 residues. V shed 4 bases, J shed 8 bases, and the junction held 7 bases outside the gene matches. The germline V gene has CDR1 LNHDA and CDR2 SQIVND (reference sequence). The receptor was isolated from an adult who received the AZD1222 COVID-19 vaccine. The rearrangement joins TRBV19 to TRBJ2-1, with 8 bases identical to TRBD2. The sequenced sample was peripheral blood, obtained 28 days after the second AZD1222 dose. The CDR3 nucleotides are TGTGCCAGTAGTACCCGGGGGGGATTGGATGAGCAGTTCTTC. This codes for CASSTRGGLDEQFF.